This T cell receptor beta chain derives from a study of regulatory T cells in long-lasting Graves disease. Time point: newly diagnosed GD, antithyroid drugs for less than 3 months. RNA isolated from PBMCs was used to make the TCR library. CDR1 is MNHNS, CDR2 SASEGT, per germline. Trimming removed 7 bases at V and 0 bases at J, with 13 bases between. The length of the CDR3 is 15 residues. Building the TCR beta libraries relied on iRepertoire HTBI primers, and CDR3 regions underwent Arm-PCR. Methods used by the authors: Looking across samples, the authors found roughly 58 TRBV and 13 to 15 TRBJ segments. TCRdb analysed the multiplex PCR reads with MiXCR anew, one entry per CDR3 protein. For this entry, the V and J calls and clone size follow TCRdb and not the study's own pipeline. The sample has 400,000 to 500,000 distinct CDR3 sequences, about 16% seen once; the top ten hold about a quarter. These data were likewise used in another study, on T cells in Graves' hyperthyroidism and ophthalmopathy. In that study: During a first-round RT-PCR of the TCR CDR3, the HTBI primer set was used. The majority of expanded thyroid clonotypes above 0.001 also appeared in blood.

The sequence derives from a woman aged 18-30 years with Graves disease. The chain is built from TRBV6-1 and TRBJ2-4; no clear D gene. Source: peripheral blood mononuclear cells (PBMCs), taken at new diagnosis, from a patient treated with antithyroid drugs. CDR3 DNA sequence: TGTGCCAGCACCTCCCCCCAGGTAGCCAAAAACATTCAGTACTTC. It encodes CASTSPQVAKNIQYF.